Each of the 30 T cell receptor beta chains below was sequenced from the same sample in a study of cytomegalovirus exposure and HLA in healthy donors. With 60 Vbeta and 13 Jbeta primers, the PCR was carried out. TCRdb's table, derived via immunoSEQ multiplex PCR, lists solely in-frame clones and lacks some. The sample consists of about 140,000 clones, under 70% of them appearing once. The sample taken for sequencing was PBMCs. These receptors were collected from a man aged 30 to 45 in good health and CMV-seropositive.

The V gene is TRBV2, the J gene TRBJ1-1; D gene ambiguous. With 5 bases removed from V and 0 bases from J, the gap between germline ends came to 10 bases. The CDR3 has 14 amino acids. Germline CDR1 and CDR2: SNHLY and FYNNEI. The CDR3 DNA follows: TGTGCCAGCAGTTACCAAAGAGTGAACACTGAAGCTTTCTTT. As protein: CASSYQRVNTEAFF.

With respect to this clone: Its ends do not fully match the called genes, so a read error is possible. This sequence joins TRBV7-7 and TRBJ2-5, with 12 bases lining up with TRBD1. Germline CDR1 and CDR2: SSHAT and FNYEAQ (reference sequence). The CDR3 has 16 amino acids. The CDR3 here is CASSLGGQGAQETQYF. In DNA form, the CDR3 reads TGTGCTAGCAGCTTGGGGGGACAGGGGGCGCAGGAGACCCAGTACTTC.

The CDR3 DNA follows: TGTGCCAGCAGCTTACAAACGGGAGTGCGAGATACGCAGTATTTT. It codes for CASSLQTGVRDTQYF. J is TRBJ2-3 and V is TRBV7-8, with D perhaps matching TRBD2 (6 bases). V was clipped by 2 bases and J by 5 bases, with 14 bases between them. Germline V gene sequence: CDR1 SGHVS, CDR2 FQNEAQ. The CDR3 is made up of 15 amino acids.

The chain combines TRBV28 with TRBJ1-4; 7 positions match TRBD1. The CDR3 consists of 15 residues. Looked up from germline, CDR1 is MDHEN and CDR2 is SYDVKM. After removal of 6 bases from V and 4 bases from J, the junction contained 8 bases not matched to a gene. This CDR3 is CASSRAGTDNEKLFF. The CDR3 region has the DNA TGTGCCAGCAGCCGGGCCGGGACAGATAATGAAAAACTGTTTTTT.

This chain links TRBV2 with TRBJ1-4; D not resolved. Trimming pared 0 bases from V and 8 bases from J, leaving 10 bases between. CDR3 length: 14 amino acids. CDR1 is SNHLY, CDR2 FYNNEI, per germline. CDR3 bases: TGTGCCAGCAGTGAAGCGATGGCGGGAGAAAAACTGTTTTTT. The encoded protein is CASSEAMAGEKLFF.

This clone was observed a handful of times. The V and J genes are TRBV7-9 and TRBJ2-5; TRBD2 aligns across 16 bases. CDR3 length: 17 residues. The germline V gene has CDR1 SEHNR and CDR2 FQNEAQ (reference sequence). V lost 4 bases to trimming and J lost 5 bases; unmatched junction nucleotides: 7. CDR3 coding DNA: TGTGCCAGCAGCTCGGGACTAGCGGGAGGGAGTATGGAGACCCAGTACTTC. Residues: CASSSGLAGGSMETQYF.

This clone was seen a few times. V and J are TRBV27 and TRBJ2-7, with D hard to call. This CDR3 is 14 amino acids long. The germline CDR1 and CDR2 sequences are MNHEY and SMNVEV (reference sequence). Trimming cost V 5 bases and J 3 bases, with 14 bases left between them. CDR3 in DNA: TGTGCCAGCAGTCCCTCCACAAATTTCTACGAGCAGTACTTC. This codes for CASSPSTNFYEQYF.

The chain links TRBV11-1 to TRBJ2-5, with 7 bases lining up with TRBD1. This CDR3 region has 14 residues. Trimming took 2 bases from V and 1 from J; bases not matched to a gene: 1. From germline, CDR1 is SGHAT and CDR2 FQDESV (reference sequence). Written as DNA, the CDR3 is TGTGCCAGCAGCTTAAACAGGGGCCAAGAGACCCAGTACTTC. Its protein is CASSLNRGQETQYF. The full variable domain, with the rest looked up from reference TRBV11-1 and TRBJ2-5, is EAEVAQSPRYKITEKSQAVAFWCDPISGHATLYWYRQILGQGPELLVQFQDESVVDDSQLPKDRFSAERLKGVDSTLKIQPAELGDSAMYLCASSLNRGQETQYFGPGTRLLVL.

This clone was counted a few times. The chain links TRBV6-5 to TRBJ2-7, with 8 bases identical to TRBD1. V trimming: 7 bases; J trimming: 5 bases; junction bases outside the gene matches: 7. The CDR3 loop spans 13 amino acids. CDR1 MNHEY and CDR2 SVGAGI come from the germline V gene. CDR3 DNA: TGTGCCAGCAAACGCGACAGGGGCCACGAGCAGTACTTC. Translated, it gives CASKRDRGHEQYF.

This chain joins TRBV2 and TRBJ1-5; the D is unclear. The CDR3 is 15 residues long. The germline gives CDR1 SNHLY, CDR2 FYNNEI. With 6 bases removed from V and 4 bases from J, the gap between germline ends came to 16 bases. The CDR3 spells CASSPEAGSNQPQHF. CDR3 DNA sequence: TGTGCCAGCAGCCCGGAAGCGGGGAGTAATCAGCCCCAGCATTTT.

A note on this clone: The sample has other DNA sequences that encode this CDR3 too. The chain carries TRBV7-2 and TRBJ2-3; D might be TRBD1 (6 bases). Germline V gene data show CDR1 as SGHTA and CDR2 as FQGNSA. The germline V and J ends were trimmed by 3 bases and 0 bases, with 7 bases remaining between them. The CDR3 is 14 amino acids. The CDR3 sequence is CASSFTGSTDTQYF. The CDR3 DNA follows: TGTGCCAGCAGCTTTACAGGGAGCACAGATACGCAGTATTTT.

This clone was seen once. The rearrangement uses TRBV2 and TRBJ2-5, with unresolved D. The J call is doubtful: the DNA matches TRBJ2-7 better. This CDR3 has 12 amino acids. Germline lookup yields CDR1 SNHLY and CDR2 FYNNEI. This CDR3 is CASSPLLYEQYF. The CDR3 DNA follows: TGTGCCAGCTCCCCCCTCCTCTACGAGCAGTACTTC.

The chain's CDR3 is CASTYEGTSGDTQYF. The CDR3 coding sequence is TGTGCCAGCACCTACGAGGGGACTAGCGGGGATACGCAGTATTTT. The J gene is TRBJ2-3, the V gene TRBV6-1; 12 bases line up with TRBD2. CDR1 is MNHNS, CDR2 SASEGT, per germline. The CDR3 is 15 amino acids. J gave up 6 bases and V 7 bases, and 8 bases lay outside the gene matches.

V gene TRBV10-3 combines with J gene TRBJ2-3; 7 nucleotides line up with TRBD2. There are 14 residues in the CDR3. Per germline, CDR1 ENHRY and CDR2 SYGVKD. Trimming at V came to 9 bases and at J to 4 bases, leaving 10 bases not matched to a gene. The CDR3: CAIREGGPADTQYF. CDR3 bases: TGTGCCATTAGGGAGGGAGGGCCCGCAGATACGCAGTATTTT.

The chain is built from TRBV7-9 and TRBJ1-1; 10 bases map to TRBD1. Losses at the gene ends were 1 base for V and 10 bases for J; bases not matched to a gene: 9. Germline-derived CDR1 and CDR2 are SEHNR and FQNEAQ (reference sequence). CDR3 length: 15 residues. The DNA for the CDR3 is TGTGCCAGCAGCTTAGATGGGGGGGACAGGGGCAGAGCTTTCTTT. It specifies CASSLDGGDRGRAFF.

The J gene is TRBJ1-6, the V gene TRBV27; TRBD1 is a possible D gene (5 bases). Trimming shortened V by 5 bases and J by 4 bases, and 21 bases separated the two germline ends. This CDR3 comprises 18 residues. Per the germline V gene, CDR1 is MNHEY and CDR2 is SMNVEV (reference sequence). In DNA form, the CDR3 reads TGTGCCAGCAGTAGCCCAACGATAACAGGACGTTATAATTCACCCCTCCACTTT. The encoded protein is CASSSPTITGRYNSPLHF.

The rearrangement links TRBV9 to TRBJ1-4; 12 bases match TRBD1. CDR1 and CDR2 (germline): SGDLS, YYNGEE. This CDR3 is 16 amino acids long. V was pared by 4 bases and J by 4 bases, with 5 bases of the junction left unmatched. The CDR3 DNA follows: TGTGCCAGCAGCCTCCGGGACAGGGGGCTTAATGAAAAACTGTTTTTT. Translated, it gives CASSLRDRGLNEKLFF.

This clone is a singleton in its sample. The chain's CDR3 is CSVSGLAGFDTGELFF. In DNA form, the CDR3 reads TGCAGCGTTTCGGGACTAGCGGGATTTGACACCGGGGAGCTGTTTTTT. The chain has TRBV29-1 and TRBJ2-2; 13 positions match TRBD2. The CDR3 is 16 amino acids. Germline loops: CDR1 SQVTM, CDR2 ANQGSEA. V shed 5 bases, J shed 3 bases, and the junction held 6 bases outside the gene matches.

The chain has TRBV30 and TRBJ1-6; D uncertain. The V gene's germline CDR1 is GTSNPN and CDR2 SVGIG (reference sequence). There are 11 residues in the CDR3. V lost 4 bases and J 14 bases, leaving 12 bases between the germline ends. CDR3 nucleotides: TGTGCCTGGACCTCGGGTGTGACCCTCCACTTT. It encodes CAWTSGVTLHF.

The chain couples TRBV21-1 to TRBJ2-7; the DNA was not compared with TRBD1, the D call given in the table. TRBV21-1 is listed as a pseudogene. The CDR3 totals 14 residues. CDR3 in DNA: TGTGCCAGCAGCAAAGGGAACAGGGGGCATGAGCAGTACTTC. Translated: CASSKGNRGHEQYF.

J is TRBJ2-3 and V is TRBV4-2, with 15 bases fitting TRBD2. The CDR3 sequence is 19 residues long. J was trimmed by 2 bases and V by 0 bases; bases with no gene match: 6. Germline CDR1 and CDR2: LGHNA and YNFKEQ. The CDR3 sequence is CASSQDTGLAGGPTDTQYF. CDR3 DNA: TGTGCCAGCAGCCAAGATACGGGACTAGCGGGAGGACCCACAGATACGCAGTATTTT.

By proportion, this clone is medium-sized (0.01 to 0.1%). The J gene is TRBJ2-7, the V gene TRBV7-3; 7 positions match TRBD2. Germline V gives CDR1 SGHTA, CDR2 FQGTGA. The CDR3 is made up of 16 amino acids. J was trimmed by 0 bases and V by 2 bases; bases with no gene match: 7. The CDR3 region has the DNA TGTGCCAGCAGCTTAGAGCGGGGCGGGAACTCCTACGAGCAGTACTTC. Protein product: CASSLERGGNSYEQYF.

The V and J genes are TRBV6-6 and TRBJ2-5, with TRBD2 matching 9 bases. With V trimmed by 8 bases and J by 4 bases, 11 bases remained unmatched. CDR3 size: 15 residues. Germline lookup yields CDR1 MNHNY and CDR2 SVGAGI (reference sequence). The CDR3 sequence is CASGPFSGRGETQYF. CDR3 DNA: TGTGCCAGCGGACCGTTTAGCGGGAGAGGAGAGACCCAGTACTTC.

The chain carries TRBV7-3 and TRBJ2-5; tentatively, D is TRBD1 (5 bases). V lost 4 bases to trimming and J lost 5 bases, with 11 bases between them. Per germline, CDR1 SGHTA and CDR2 FQGTGA. CDR3 length equals 13 residues. In nucleotides, the CDR3 is TGTGCCAGCAGCTCGGACATTTGGGAGACCCAGTACTTC. Its protein product is CASSSDIWETQYF. The variable domain in full, completed from reference TRBV7-3 and TRBJ2-5, reads GAGVSQTPSNKVTEKGKYVELRCDPISGHTALYWYRQSLGQGPEFLIYFQGTGAADDSGLPNDRFFAVRPEGSVSTLKIQRTERGDSAVYLCASSSDIWETQYFGPGTRLLVL.

The chain is built from TRBV11-2 and TRBJ2-1, with 10 bases fitting TRBD1. This CDR3 contains 15 residues. Germline V gives CDR1 SGHAT, CDR2 FQNNGV. V trimming: 4 bases; J trimming: 7 bases; junction bases outside the gene matches: 7. CDR3 sequence (DNA): TGTGCCAGCAGCTCAACGGGACAGGGGATGAATGAGCAGTTCTTC. This codes for CASSSTGQGMNEQFF.

V usage is TRBV2 and J usage is TRBJ1-4; 7 bases fit TRBD1. Trimming cost V 9 bases and J 4 bases; bases outside gene matches: 5. Germline CDR1 reads SNHLY; CDR2 reads FYNNEI. This CDR3 region has 13 residues. The CDR3 DNA reads TGTGCCAGTGACAGGGCCGATAATGAAAAACTGTTTTTT. Protein product: CASDRADNEKLFF.

CDR3 residues: CASSLSGGGETQYF. CDR3 sequence (DNA): TGTGCCAGCAGTTTATCCGGGGGGGGTGAGACCCAGTACTTC. V and J are TRBV27 and TRBJ2-5, with TRBD2 matching 8 bases. The germline V gene encodes CDR1 MNHEY and CDR2 SMNVEV (reference sequence). V lost 0 bases, J lost 5 bases, and 2 bases stayed unmatched. The CDR3 extends over 14 amino acids.

This clone was observed once. This sequence joins TRBV28 and TRBJ2-1, with 7 bases identical to TRBD1. The germline V gene has CDR1 MDHEN and CDR2 SYDVKM. This CDR3 is built from 14 residues. V shed 4 bases and J 5 bases; nucleotides not matched to a gene: 5. The DNA for the CDR3 is TGTGCCAGCAGTTCCAGGGACAGAAACAATGAGCAGTTCTTC. Protein product: CASSSRDRNNEQFF.

The gene calls are TRBV7-9 and TRBJ2-7, with 13 bases matching TRBD2. V lost 0 bases and J lost 2; bases outside the gene matches: 4. The V gene's germline CDR1 is SEHNR and CDR2 FQNEAQ (reference sequence). CDR3 length: 17 amino acids. CDR3 in DNA: TGTGCCAGCAGCTTAGCGGGGGGACTAGCGGGGACCTACGAGCAGTACTTC. It specifies CASSLAGGLAGTYEQYF.

The chain carries TRBV4-1 and TRBJ2-5; 13 bases fit TRBD2. Germline V CDR1 and CDR2: MGHRA, YSYEKL. The length of the CDR3 is 16 residues. The J segment lost 5 bases and the V segment lost 4 bases, leaving 7 bases of the junction unmatched. The CDR3 here is CASSPRTSGSGETQYF. CDR3 bases: TGCGCCAGCAGCCCCCGGACTAGCGGGAGTGGTGAGACCCAGTACTTC.